This TCR beta chain was observed in a study of blood T cell repertoires in COVID-19. Germline CDR1 reads MNHEY; CDR2 reads SMNVEV (reference sequence). Between the trimmed V and J ends, which lost 4 bases and 2 bases, there was a span of 12 bases. The CDR3 loop spans 14 amino acids. There are a few counts of this clone. Clones were sequenced by immunoSEQ multiplex PCR, and TCRdb holds only the in-frame ones, with some missing. The sample includes under 30,000 clones, about nine tenths of them seen just once. The source of this sequence is a man between 45 and 60 years old with active COVID-19. What was sequenced was peripheral blood. The chain joins TRBV27 to TRBJ2-7, with D possibly matching TRBD1 (6 bases). The CDR3 DNA reads as TGTGCCAGCAGTTGGGCAGGGGAGACCTACGAGCAGTACTTC. It is translated as CASSWAGETYEQYF.